A single T cell receptor (beta chain) is shown here with its context. Trimming cost V 5 bases and J 1 base; bases outside gene matches: 7. The CDR3 is made up of 15 amino acids. Germline V CDR1 and CDR2: SGHVS, FQNEAQ. This entry belongs to a study of Graves' ophthalmopathy and Graves' hyperthyroidism. As the template, RNA transcripts were used to amplify TCR beta CDR3 regions. HTBI-primed RT-PCR formed the first round, and a multiplex PCR formed the second. TCRdb reprocessed the multiplex PCR reads with MiXCR, giving one entry per CDR3 protein. Among 200,000 to 300,000 distinct CDR3 sequences listed, approximately 42% were seen once.

This clonotype was sampled from an adult man with Graves' ophthalmopathy. The V and J genes are TRBV7-8 and TRBJ1-2, with 7 bases that match TRBD1. Input material: peripheral blood. CDR3 region: CASSTGTAFNYGYTF. DNA of the CDR3: TGTGCCAGCAGCACTGGGACAGCCTTTAACTATGGCTACACCTTC.